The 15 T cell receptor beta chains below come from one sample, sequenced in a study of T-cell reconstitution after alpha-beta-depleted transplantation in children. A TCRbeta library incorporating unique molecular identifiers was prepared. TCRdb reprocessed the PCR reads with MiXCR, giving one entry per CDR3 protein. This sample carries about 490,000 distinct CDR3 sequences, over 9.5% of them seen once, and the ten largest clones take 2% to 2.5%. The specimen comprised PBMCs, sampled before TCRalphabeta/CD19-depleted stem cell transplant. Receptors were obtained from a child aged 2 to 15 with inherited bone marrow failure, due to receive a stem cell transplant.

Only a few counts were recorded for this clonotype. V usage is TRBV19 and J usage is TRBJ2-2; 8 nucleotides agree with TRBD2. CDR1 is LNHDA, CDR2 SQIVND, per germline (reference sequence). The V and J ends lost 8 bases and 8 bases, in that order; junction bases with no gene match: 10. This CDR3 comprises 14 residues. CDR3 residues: CASGGLEGLGELFF. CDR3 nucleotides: TGTGCCAGTGGGGGACTAGAAGGGTTGGGGGAGCTGTTTTTT.

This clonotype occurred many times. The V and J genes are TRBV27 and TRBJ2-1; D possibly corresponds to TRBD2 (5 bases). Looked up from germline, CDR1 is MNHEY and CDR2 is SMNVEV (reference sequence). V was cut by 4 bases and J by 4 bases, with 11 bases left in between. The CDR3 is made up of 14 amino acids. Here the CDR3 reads CASSSGRGYNEQFF. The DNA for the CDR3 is TGTGCCAGCAGTTCCGGGCGCGGGTACAATGAGCAGTTCTTC.

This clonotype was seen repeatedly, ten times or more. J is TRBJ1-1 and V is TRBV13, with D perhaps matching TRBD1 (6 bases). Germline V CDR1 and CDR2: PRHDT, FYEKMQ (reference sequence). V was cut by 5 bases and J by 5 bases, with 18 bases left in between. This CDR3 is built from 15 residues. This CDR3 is CASSRQASGGTEAFF. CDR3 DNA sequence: TGTGCCAGCAGCCGACAGGCATCGGGCGGAACTGAAGCTTTCTTT. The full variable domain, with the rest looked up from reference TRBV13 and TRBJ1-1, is AAGVIQSPRHLIKEKRETATLKCYPIPRHDTVYWYQQGPGQDPQFLISFYEKMQSDKGSIPDRFSAQQFSDYHSELNMSSLELGDSALYFCASSRQASGGTEAFFGQGTRLTVV.

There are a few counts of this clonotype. CDR3 sequence: CSVRDGTGRYEQYF. The CDR3, as DNA: TGCAGCGTTAGAGACGGGACAGGCCGCTACGAGCAGTACTTC. The chain couples TRBV29-1 to TRBJ2-7; 8 nucleotides line up with TRBD1. The J segment lost 3 bases and the V segment lost 5 bases, leaving 9 bases of the junction unmatched. The CDR3 covers 14 residues. Germline CDR1 is SQVTM and CDR2 is ANQGSEA.

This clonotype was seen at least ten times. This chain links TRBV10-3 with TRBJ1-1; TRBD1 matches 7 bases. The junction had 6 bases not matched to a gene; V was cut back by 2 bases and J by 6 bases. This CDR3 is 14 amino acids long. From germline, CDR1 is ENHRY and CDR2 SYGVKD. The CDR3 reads CAISEGQGGAEAFF. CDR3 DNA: TGTGCCATCAGTGAGGGGCAGGGGGGAGCTGAAGCTTTCTTT.

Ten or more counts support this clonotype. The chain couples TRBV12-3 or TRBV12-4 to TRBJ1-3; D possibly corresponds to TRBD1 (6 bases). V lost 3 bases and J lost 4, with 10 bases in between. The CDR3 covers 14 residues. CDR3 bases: TGTGCCAGCAGTTTTCAGGGGCCAGGAAACACCATATATTTT. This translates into CASSFQGPGNTIYF.

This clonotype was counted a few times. DNA for the CDR3: TGTGCCAGCAGGTTTGGGACTAGCGGAGGAGAAGAGACCCAGTACTTC. Protein: CASRFGTSGGEETQYF. This rearrangement joins TRBV7-9 to TRBJ2-5; 11 bases are shared with TRBD2. Germline V gene data show CDR1 as SEHNR and CDR2 as FQNEAQ (reference sequence). Trimming took 6 bases from V and 3 from J; bases not matched to a gene: 9. The length of the CDR3 is 16 residues.

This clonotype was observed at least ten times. CDR3: CASSRTLAGGYNEQFF. In nucleotides, the CDR3 is TGTGCCAGCAGCCGAACACTAGCGGGAGGGTACAATGAGCAGTTCTTC. This rearrangement joins TRBV7-9 to TRBJ2-1; TRBD2 agrees at 13 bases. V lost 5 bases and J lost 4; bases outside the gene matches: 5. There are 16 residues in the CDR3. The germline gives CDR1 SEHNR, CDR2 FQNEAQ (reference sequence).

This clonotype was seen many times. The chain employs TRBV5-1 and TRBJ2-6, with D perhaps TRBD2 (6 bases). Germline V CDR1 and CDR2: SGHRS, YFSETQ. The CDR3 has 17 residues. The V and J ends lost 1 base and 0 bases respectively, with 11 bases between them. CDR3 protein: CASSLTGVSSGANVLTF. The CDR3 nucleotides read TGCGCCAGCAGCTTGACGGGGGTCTCCTCTGGGGCCAACGTCCTGACTTTC.

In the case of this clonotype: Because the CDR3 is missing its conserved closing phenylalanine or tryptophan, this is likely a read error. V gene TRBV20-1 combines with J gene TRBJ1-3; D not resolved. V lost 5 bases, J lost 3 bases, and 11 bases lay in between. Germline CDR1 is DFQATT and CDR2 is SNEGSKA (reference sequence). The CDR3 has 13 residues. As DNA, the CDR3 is TGCAGTGCTTCCCGGACTGATGGAAACACCATATATCTT. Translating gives CSASRTDGNTIYL.

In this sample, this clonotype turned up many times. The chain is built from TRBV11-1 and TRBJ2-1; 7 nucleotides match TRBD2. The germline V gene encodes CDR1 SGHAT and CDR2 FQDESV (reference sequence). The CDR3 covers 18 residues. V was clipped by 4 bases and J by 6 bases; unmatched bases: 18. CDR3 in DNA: TGTGCCAGCAGCTCCGAGAGGGACTATGCCTCCAGAGGCAATGAGCAGTTCTTC. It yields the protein CASSSERDYASRGNEQFF.

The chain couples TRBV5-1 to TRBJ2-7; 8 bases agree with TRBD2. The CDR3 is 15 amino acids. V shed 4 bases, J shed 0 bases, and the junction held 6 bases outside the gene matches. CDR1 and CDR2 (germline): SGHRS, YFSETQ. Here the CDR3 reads CASSPDGRGSYEQYF. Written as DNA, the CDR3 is TGCGCCAGCAGCCCAGACGGGAGGGGCTCCTACGAGCAGTACTTC.

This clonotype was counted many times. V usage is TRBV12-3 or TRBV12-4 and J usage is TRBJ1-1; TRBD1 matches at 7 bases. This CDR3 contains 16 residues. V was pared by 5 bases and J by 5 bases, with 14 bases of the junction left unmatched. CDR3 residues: CASSTFEGTVGTEAFF. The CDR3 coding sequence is TGTGCCAGCAGTACATTTGAGGGGACAGTGGGAACTGAAGCTTTCTTT.

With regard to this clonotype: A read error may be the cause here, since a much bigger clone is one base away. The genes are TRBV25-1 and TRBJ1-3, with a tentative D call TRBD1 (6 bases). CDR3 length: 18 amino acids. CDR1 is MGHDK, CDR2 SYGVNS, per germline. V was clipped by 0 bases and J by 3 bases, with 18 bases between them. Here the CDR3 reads CASSEYPRDTFFGNTIYF. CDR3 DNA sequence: TGTGCCAGCAGTGAATACCCGCGGGACACCTTCTTTGGAAACACCATATATTTT.

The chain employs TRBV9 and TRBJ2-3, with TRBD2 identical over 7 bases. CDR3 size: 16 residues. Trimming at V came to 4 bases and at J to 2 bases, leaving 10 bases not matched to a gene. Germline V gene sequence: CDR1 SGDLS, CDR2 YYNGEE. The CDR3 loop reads CASSPYRLADTDTQYF. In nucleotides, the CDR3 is TGTGCCAGCAGCCCCTACCGACTAGCTGACACAGATACGCAGTATTTT.